One sample yielded the 3 T cell receptor beta chains listed below, sequenced in a study of blood T cell repertoires in COVID-19. Sequencing used immunoSEQ multiplex PCR; TCRdb keeps in-frame clones, though not all of them. The sample yields roughly 200,000 clones, approximately 80% seen once. Material: peripheral blood. Receptor source: a human donor in a cohort sampled during active COVID-19.

The chain has TRBV9 and TRBJ1-6, with a possible D match to TRBD1 (5 bases). Germline V gene sequence: CDR1 SGDLS, CDR2 YYNGEE. The CDR3 is 15 amino acids. V was cut by 4 bases and J by 2 bases, with 10 bases left in between. The CDR3 nucleotides read TGTGCCAGCAGCTCTGGGGCGGCCTATAATTCACCCCTCCACTTT. Residues: CASSSGAAYNSPLHF.

The chain recombines TRBV18 with TRBJ2-6; D remains unclear. The CDR3 runs to 17 residues. V gave up 0 bases and J gave up 0 bases, with 9 bases separating them. CDR1 and CDR2 (germline): KGHSH, LQKENI. CDR3 residues: CASSPPLTLSGANVLTF. The CDR3 DNA reads TGTGCCAGCTCACCACCGCTGACTCTCTCTGGGGCCAACGTCCTGACTTTC.

The V gene is TRBV30, the J gene TRBJ2-3; 8 positions match TRBD2. Germline CDR1 and CDR2: GTSNPN and SVGIG (reference sequence). The V segment lost 0 bases and the J segment 7 bases; nucleotides outside the gene matches: 9. The CDR3 sequence is 15 residues long. In nucleotides, the CDR3 is TGTGCCTGGAGTGTACTGATAGCGGGGTGGCATACGCAGTATTTT. It specifies CAWSVLIAGWHTQYF.